This entry lists 24 T cell receptor beta chains sequenced from one sample in a study of blood T cells in healthy people across ages. For the second PCR, which ran for roughly 6 to 12 cycles, a sample-barcoded 5' primer and a J-beta primer mix were used. Using its own MiXCR run on the 5' RACE reads, TCRdb lists one record per CDR3 protein. The table records roughly 1,500,000 distinct CDR3 sequences, approximately 32% of them present only once. Sequencing was done on a sample of blood. The receptors here all came from a woman aged 25-40 years in good health.

The table lists this clonotype with a count of one. This sequence joins TRBV20-1 and TRBJ2-3; TRBD2 aligns across 10 bases. The CDR3 loop spans 16 amino acids. Trimming removed 4 bases from V and 6 bases from J; junction bases left unmatched: 13. CDR1 DFQATT and CDR2 SNEGSKA come from the germline V gene (reference sequence). The CDR3 loop reads CSATRTWQRGGDTQYF. As DNA, the CDR3 is TGCAGTGCTACCCGAACCTGGCAGCGGGGGGGGGATACGCAGTATTTT.

The chain is built from TRBV28 and TRBJ2-1; 7 bases map to TRBD2. The CDR3 is made up of 18 amino acids. Trimming at V came to 3 bases and at J to 3 bases, leaving 14 bases not matched to a gene. Germline CDR1 MDHEN, CDR2 SYDVKM. DNA for the CDR3: TGTGCCAGCAGTTTTGGGGGGAGGGGAAAGCGGGACTACAATGAGCAGTTCTTC. The encoded protein is CASSFGGRGKRDYNEQFF.

This clonotype was counted a few times. The V and J genes are TRBV5-6 and TRBJ2-7; D call uncertain. The V gene lost 1 base and the J gene lost 5 bases, with 7 bases spanning the gap. The CDR3 covers 12 residues. Germline CDR1 reads SGHDT; CDR2 reads YYEEEE. The CDR3 DNA is TGTGCCAGCAGCTTGACCCAAAACGAGCAGTACTTC. It encodes CASSLTQNEQYF.

The chain is built from TRBV20-1 and TRBJ2-1; D is ambiguous. Germline V gene data show CDR1 as DFQATT and CDR2 as SNEGSKA (reference sequence). V dropped 3 bases and J dropped 0 bases, with 9 bases sitting between them. CDR3 length: 14 amino acids. CDR3 amino acids: CSARSKSSYNEQFF. In nucleotides, the CDR3 is TGCAGTGCTAGGTCCAAGAGCTCCTACAATGAGCAGTTCTTC.

V is TRBV6-4 and J is TRBJ2-1; no firm D call. Per the germline V gene, CDR1 is MRHNA and CDR2 is SNTAGT. Deletions cut 6 bases from V and 6 bases from J, with 18 bases between. This CDR3 contains 15 residues. The CDR3 reads CASSPELVIGNEQFF. CDR3 nucleotide sequence: TGTGCCAGCAGCCCCGAGTTAGTAATCGGCAATGAGCAGTTCTTC.

This clonotype was recorded many times. The chain carries TRBV20-1 and TRBJ1-2; 10 nucleotides agree with TRBD1. CDR3 length: 13 residues. Looked up from germline, CDR1 is DFQATT and CDR2 is SNEGSKA (reference sequence). Losses at the gene ends were 3 bases for V and 4 bases for J; bases not matched to a gene: 2. CDR3 DNA sequence: TGCAGTGCTAGGACAGGGGGCTCCTATGGCTACACCTTC. Its translation: CSARTGGSYGYTF.

This sequence joins TRBV20-1 and TRBJ2-3; D remains unclear. The germline CDR1 and CDR2 sequences are DFQATT and SNEGSKA (reference sequence). Trimming stripped 3 bases from V and 5 bases from J, with 12 bases between. CDR3 size: 13 residues. For the CDR3, the DNA is TGCAGTGCTAGCGACCGGGTGGGAGATACGCAGTATTTT. The encoded protein is CSASDRVGDTQYF.

This clonotype was recorded a few times. One end of the junction does not line up with germline, which may come from a read error. The chain combines TRBV6-6 with TRBJ1-1; 7 nucleotides agree with TRBD1. Germline V gene sequence: CDR1 MNHNY, CDR2 SVGAGI (reference sequence). The CDR3 length is 16 residues. CDR3 sequence reads: CACSYWGDRADTEAFF. CDR3 bases: TGTGCCTGCAGTTACTGGGGAGACAGGGCGGATACTGAAGCTTTCTTT.

This clonotype has more than one count but fewer than ten. The chain uses TRBV29-1 and TRBJ1-1, with D uncertain. This CDR3 region has 12 residues. Trimming removed 7 bases at V and 2 bases at J, with 11 bases between. Germline CDR1 reads SQVTM; CDR2 reads ANQGSEA. CDR3 in DNA: TGCAGCGGTTTATCGGTTAACACTGAAGCTTTCTTT. Protein product: CSGLSVNTEAFF.

This clonotype occurred a few times. The chain carries TRBV29-1 and TRBJ1-1; D call uncertain. Germline CDR1 reads SQVTM; CDR2 reads ANQGSEA. The CDR3 totals 13 residues. The CDR3 region is CSAIARRNTEAFF. The CDR3 DNA is TGCAGTGCCATAGCCCGGAGGAACACTGAAGCTTTCTTT.

The chain has TRBV12-3 or TRBV12-4 and TRBJ2-3; D ambiguous. CDR3 length equals 15 residues. The V gene lost 3 bases and the J gene lost 4 bases, with 14 bases spanning the gap. CDR3 amino acids: CASSFPRVPADTQYF. As DNA, the CDR3 is TGTGCCAGCAGTTTTCCAAGAGTGCCCGCAGATACGCAGTATTTT.

This clonotype was counted at least ten times. This chain's CDR3 is CSVDGVSSYEQYF. The CDR3 bases are TGCAGCGTTGACGGCGTGAGCTCCTACGAGCAGTACTTC. The chain couples TRBV29-1 to TRBJ2-7; D gene ambiguous. The CDR3 runs 13 residues. Germline V gives CDR1 SQVTM, CDR2 ANQGSEA. V was clipped by 3 bases and J by 0 bases, with 9 bases between them.

The gene calls are TRBV6-4 and TRBJ1-6, with D possibly being TRBD1 (5 bases). The CDR3 spans 14 residues. The germline gives CDR1 MRHNA, CDR2 SNTAGT. The V gene lost 6 bases and the J gene lost 10 bases, with 16 bases spanning the gap. CDR3 DNA sequence: TGTGCCAGCAGAGATGGGGGGATCGAATCACCCCTCCACTTT. It encodes CASRDGGIESPLHF.

The chain couples TRBV7-3 to TRBJ2-6; D remains unclear. Trimming pared 0 bases from V and 5 bases from J, leaving 5 bases between. Germline V gene data show CDR1 as SGHTA and CDR2 as FQGTGA. The CDR3 contains 14 residues. CDR3 residues: CASSLTWRANVLTF. The CDR3 DNA is TGTGCCAGCAGCTTAACTTGGAGGGCCAACGTCCTGACTTTC.

The V and J genes are TRBV27 and TRBJ1-4; no clear D. The CDR3 extends over 15 amino acids. V was trimmed by 3 bases and J by 10 bases, leaving 18 bases between them. Germline CDR1 and CDR2: MNHEY and SMNVEV (reference sequence). In nucleotides, the CDR3 is TGTGCCAGCAGTTTTAACAGCTTCTTGCGGGGAAAACTGTTTTTT. The encoded protein is CASSFNSFLRGKLFF.

The J gene is TRBJ1-4, the V gene TRBV12-3 or TRBV12-4; 8 nucleotides agree with TRBD1. V lost 8 bases and J lost 7; bases outside the gene matches: 9. This CDR3 has 14 amino acids. The CDR3 bases are TGTGCCAGCGGCCCTCAGGGGGCGCGTGAAAAACTGTTTTTT. Translation gives CASGPQGAREKLFF.

This clonotype has a handful of counts. The CDR3 is CSARDLIDTDTQYF. The CDR3 bases are TGCAGTGCTAGAGATTTGATAGACACAGATACGCAGTATTTT. The chain combines TRBV20-1 with TRBJ2-3; D is unresolved. This CDR3 has 14 amino acids. The germline V gene has CDR1 DFQATT and CDR2 SNEGSKA (reference sequence). V was pared by 0 bases and J by 2 bases, with 9 bases between.

This clonotype was observed a handful of times. The J gene is TRBJ2-7, the V gene TRBV2; 9 nucleotides agree with TRBD2. V dropped 7 bases and J dropped 3; count of bases not matched to a gene: 1. This CDR3 comprises 12 residues. Germline V gene sequence: CDR1 SNHLY, CDR2 FYNNEI. CDR3 nucleotide sequence: TGTGCCAGCAAACTAGCGGGCTACGAGCAGTACTTC. The encoded protein is CASKLAGYEQYF.

This clonotype was detected a few times. The chain employs TRBV11-2 and TRBJ2-1; 9 nucleotides align to TRBD1. The ends lost 4 bases at V and 9 bases at J; junction bases unmatched: 19. CDR3 length: 18 amino acids. Germline loops: CDR1 SGHAT, CDR2 FQNNGV. As DNA, the CDR3 is TGTGCCAGCAGCTCGATGAGGACAGGGGTGGGGCGGCGCATTGAGCAGTTCTTC. Amino acids: CASSSMRTGVGRRIEQFF. The full variable domain, rest sourced from reference TRBV11-2 and TRBJ2-1, is EAGVAQSPRYKIIEKRQSVAFWCNPISGHATLYWYQQILGQGPKLLIQFQNNGVVDDSQLPKDRFSAERLKGVDSTLKIQPAKLEDSAVYLCASSSMRTGVGRRIEQFFGPGTRLTVL.

This clonotype has more than one count but fewer than ten. This rearrangement joins TRBV20-1 to TRBJ2-5, with D unclear. CDR1 is DFQATT, CDR2 SNEGSKA, per germline (reference sequence). The CDR3 runs 13 residues. Trimming shortened V by 6 bases and J by 4 bases, and 15 bases separated the two germline ends. The CDR3 region has the DNA TGCAGTGCCGAAAGGGTATTTGGAGAGACCCAGTACTTC. It yields the protein CSAERVFGETQYF.

In DNA form, the CDR3 reads TGTGCCAGCACCTGCCCAGATAAGGAGCGGTATAACTACGAGCAGTACTTC. As protein: CASTCPDKERYNYEQYF. The chain has TRBV6-1 and TRBJ2-7; a possible D gene is TRBD2 (5 bases). V lost 7 bases and J 3 bases, leaving 25 bases between the germline ends. The CDR3 sequence is 17 residues long. Germline V lookup: CDR1 MNHNS, CDR2 SASEGT.

There are a few counts of this clonotype. CDR3 amino acids: CASSPDAAKNIQYF. The CDR3 bases are TGTGCCAGCAGCCCCGATGCGGCCAAAAACATTCAGTACTTC. V and J are TRBV9 and TRBJ2-4; D ambiguous. V was shortened by 4 bases and J by 1 base, with 9 bases between the two germline ends. Germline V gene lookup returns CDR1 SGDLS and CDR2 YYNGEE. The CDR3 extends over 14 amino acids.

J is TRBJ2-7 and V is TRBV7-9; 8 bases agree with TRBD2. The CDR3 contains 15 residues. V trimming: 8 bases; J trimming: 5 bases; junction bases outside the gene matches: 14. Germline V gene sequence: CDR1 SEHNR, CDR2 FQNEAQ (reference sequence). The CDR3 sequence is CASSRSGGPGDEQYF. The CDR3 DNA follows: TGTGCCAGCTCGCGGTCGGGGGGGCCTGGGGACGAGCAGTACTTC.

This clonotype was detected a few times. CDR3 bases: TGCAGAAAGGGATCCCAAGACAACACTGAAGCTTTCTTT. Amino acids: CRKGSQDNTEAFF. The rearrangement links TRBV20-1 to TRBJ1-1; D not certain. This CDR3 comprises 13 residues. Germline assignment: CDR1 DFQATT and CDR2 SNEGSKA (reference sequence).